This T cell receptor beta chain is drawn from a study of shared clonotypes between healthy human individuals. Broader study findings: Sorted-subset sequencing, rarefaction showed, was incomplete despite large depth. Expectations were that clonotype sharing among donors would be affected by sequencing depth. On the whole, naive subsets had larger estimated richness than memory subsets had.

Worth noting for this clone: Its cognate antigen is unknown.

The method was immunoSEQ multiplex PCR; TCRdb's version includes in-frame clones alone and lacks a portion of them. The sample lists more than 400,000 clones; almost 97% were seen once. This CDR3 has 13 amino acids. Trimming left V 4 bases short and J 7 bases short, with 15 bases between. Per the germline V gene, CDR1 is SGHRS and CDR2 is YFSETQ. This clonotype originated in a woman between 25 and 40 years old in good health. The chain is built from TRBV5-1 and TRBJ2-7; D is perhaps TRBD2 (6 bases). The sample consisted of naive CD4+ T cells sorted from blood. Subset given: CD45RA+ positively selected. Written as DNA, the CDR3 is TGCGCCAGCAGCCCCCGGGCGGCGGGAGAGCAGTACTTC. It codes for CASSPRAAGEQYF. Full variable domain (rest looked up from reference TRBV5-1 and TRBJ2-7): KAGVTQTPRYLIKTRGQQVTLSCSPISGHRSVSWYQQTPGQGLQFLFEYFSETQRNKGNFPGRFSGRQFSNSRSEMNVSTLELGDSALYLCASSPRAAGEQYFGPGTRLTVT.